This T cell receptor beta chain stems from a study of T cell repertoires in cytomegalovirus infection. This CDR3 has 15 residues. The germline CDR1 and CDR2 sequences are LNHDA and SQIVND (reference sequence). V dropped 9 bases and J dropped 3; count of bases not matched to a gene: 9. In this sample, this clonotype turned up many times. One entry per CDR3 protein results from TCRdb running MiXCR on the reads. The table has 150,000 to 200,000 distinct CDR3 sequences, roughly 9% seen once. The clonotype originates from a human donor in good health (CMV status not recorded). Some clones in this sample may be carry-over from other donors' samples. The chain couples TRBV19 to TRBJ2-1; 9 bases agree with TRBD2. Material: PBMCs. Here the CDR3 DNA reads TGTGCCAGCGAGGCTAGCGGGAATAACTACAATGAGCAGTTCTTC. It encodes CASEASGNNYNEQFF. Supplemented by reference TRBV19 and TRBJ2-1, the full variable domain reads DGGITQSPKYLFRKEGQNVTLSCEQNLNHDAMYWYRQDPGQGLRLIYYSQIVNDFQKGDIAEGYSVSREKKESFPLTVTSAQKNPTAFYLCASEASGNNYNEQFFGPGTRLTVL.